This TCR beta chain was documented in a study of shared clonotypes between healthy human individuals. Germline CDR1 reads MGHRA; CDR2 reads YSYEKL. This CDR3 contains 16 residues. J was trimmed by 2 bases and V by 6 bases; bases with no gene match: 10. The data were produced by immunoSEQ multiplex PCR, yet TCRdb's version contains in-frame clones alone and is incomplete. This table holds approximately 700,000 clones, about three quarters found once. The rearrangement joins TRBV4-1 to TRBJ2-7; 10 nucleotides agree with TRBD2. The receptor was derived from a young woman in good health. The sample was memory CD4+ T cells sorted from blood. As to subset: CD45RA-negative fraction. The CDR3 DNA follows: TGCGCCAGCAGAGGCACTAGCGGGAATAATCCCTACGAGCAGTACTTC. Protein: CASRGTSGNNPYEQYF.